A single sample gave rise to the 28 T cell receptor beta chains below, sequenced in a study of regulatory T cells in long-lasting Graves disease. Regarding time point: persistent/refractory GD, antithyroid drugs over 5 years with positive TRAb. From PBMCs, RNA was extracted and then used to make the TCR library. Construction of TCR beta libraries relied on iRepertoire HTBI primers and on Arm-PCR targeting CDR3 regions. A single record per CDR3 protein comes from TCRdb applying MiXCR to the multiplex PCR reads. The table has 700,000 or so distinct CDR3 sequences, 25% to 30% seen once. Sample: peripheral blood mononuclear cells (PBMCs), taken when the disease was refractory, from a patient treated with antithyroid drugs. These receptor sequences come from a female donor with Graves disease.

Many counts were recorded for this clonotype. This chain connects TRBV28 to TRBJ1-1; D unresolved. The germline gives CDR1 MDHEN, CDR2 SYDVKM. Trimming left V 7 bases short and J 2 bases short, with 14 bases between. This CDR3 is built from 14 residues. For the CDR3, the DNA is TGTGCCAGCATTTTCGGGAGAGTAAACACTGAAGCTTTCTTT. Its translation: CASIFGRVNTEAFF. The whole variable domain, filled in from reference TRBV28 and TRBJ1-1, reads DVKVTQSSRYLVKRTGEKVFLECVQDMDHENMFWYRQDPGLGLRLIYFSYDVKMKEKGDIPEGYSVSREKKERFSLILESASTNQTSMYLCASIFGRVNTEAFFGQGTRLTVV.

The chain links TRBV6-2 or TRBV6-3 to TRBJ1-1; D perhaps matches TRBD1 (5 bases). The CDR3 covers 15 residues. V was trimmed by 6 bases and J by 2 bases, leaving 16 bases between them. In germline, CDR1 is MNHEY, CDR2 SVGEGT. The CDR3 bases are TGTGCCAGCAGGTGGGGGGTATCGTACAACACTGAAGCTTTCTTT. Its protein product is CASRWGVSYNTEAFF.

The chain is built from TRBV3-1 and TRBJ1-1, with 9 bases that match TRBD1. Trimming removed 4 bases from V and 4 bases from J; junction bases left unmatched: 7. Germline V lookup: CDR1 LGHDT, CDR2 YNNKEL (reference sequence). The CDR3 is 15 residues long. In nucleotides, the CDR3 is TGTGCCAGCAGCCTGGGGACAGGGAAGTTCACTGAAGCTTTCTTT. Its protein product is CASSLGTGKFTEAFF.

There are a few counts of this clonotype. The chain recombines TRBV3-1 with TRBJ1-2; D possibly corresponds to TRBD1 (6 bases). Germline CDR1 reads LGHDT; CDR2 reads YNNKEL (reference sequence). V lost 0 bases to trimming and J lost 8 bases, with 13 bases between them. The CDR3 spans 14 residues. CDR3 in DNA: TGTGCCAGCAGCCAAGAACAGGGTGTTCGCGGCTACACCTTC. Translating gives CASSQEQGVRGYTF.

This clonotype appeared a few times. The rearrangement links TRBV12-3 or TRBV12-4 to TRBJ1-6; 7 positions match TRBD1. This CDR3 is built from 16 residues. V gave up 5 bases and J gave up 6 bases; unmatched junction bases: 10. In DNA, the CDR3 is TGTGCCAGCAGTCTGGGGACAGTATTCGTTAATTCACCCCTCCACTTT. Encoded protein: CASSLGTVFVNSPLHF.

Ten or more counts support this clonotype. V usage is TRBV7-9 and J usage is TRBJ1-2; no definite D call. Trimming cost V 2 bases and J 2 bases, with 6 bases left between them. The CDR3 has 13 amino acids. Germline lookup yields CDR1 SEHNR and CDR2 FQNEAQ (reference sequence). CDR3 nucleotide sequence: TGTGCCAGCAGCTTATCCAGAAACTATGGCTACACCTTC. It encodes CASSLSRNYGYTF.

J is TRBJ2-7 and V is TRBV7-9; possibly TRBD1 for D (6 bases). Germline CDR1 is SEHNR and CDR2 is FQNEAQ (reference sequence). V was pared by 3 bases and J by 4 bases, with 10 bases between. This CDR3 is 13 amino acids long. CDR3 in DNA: TGTGCCAGCAGCTTTACAGGGATTTACGAGCAGTACTTC. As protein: CASSFTGIYEQYF. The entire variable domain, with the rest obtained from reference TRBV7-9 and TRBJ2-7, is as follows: DTGVSQNPRHKITKRGQNVTFRCDPISEHNRLYWYRQTLGQGPEFLTYFQNEAQLEKSRLLSDRFSAERPKGSFSTLEIQRTEQGDSAMYLCASSFTGIYEQYFGPGTRLTVT.

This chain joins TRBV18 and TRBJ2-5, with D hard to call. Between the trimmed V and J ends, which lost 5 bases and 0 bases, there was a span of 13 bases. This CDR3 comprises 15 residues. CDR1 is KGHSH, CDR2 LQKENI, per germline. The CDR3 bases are TGTGCCAGCTCAAGCAACGGAACGCACCAAGAGACCCAGTACTTC. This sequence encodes CASSSNGTHQETQYF. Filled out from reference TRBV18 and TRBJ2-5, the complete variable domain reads NAGVMQNPRHLVRRRGQEARLRCSPMKGHSHVYWYRQLPEEGLKFMVYLQKENIIDESGMPKERFSAEFPKEGPSILRIQQVVRGDSAAYFCASSSNGTHQETQYFGPGTRLLVL.

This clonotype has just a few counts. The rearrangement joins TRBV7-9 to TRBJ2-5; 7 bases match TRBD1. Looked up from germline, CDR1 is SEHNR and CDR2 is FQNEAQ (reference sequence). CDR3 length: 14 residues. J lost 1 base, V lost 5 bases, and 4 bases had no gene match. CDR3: CASSPDRSQETQYF. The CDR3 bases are TGTGCCAGCAGCCCGGACAGGTCCCAAGAGACCCAGTACTTC.

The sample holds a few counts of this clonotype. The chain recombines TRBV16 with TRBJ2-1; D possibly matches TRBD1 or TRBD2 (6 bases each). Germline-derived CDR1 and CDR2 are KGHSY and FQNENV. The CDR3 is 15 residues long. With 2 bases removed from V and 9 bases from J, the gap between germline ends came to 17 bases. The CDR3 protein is CASSQLGAGDFEQFF. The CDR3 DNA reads TGTGCCAGCAGCCAACTGGGGGCAGGGGACTTTGAGCAGTTCTTC.

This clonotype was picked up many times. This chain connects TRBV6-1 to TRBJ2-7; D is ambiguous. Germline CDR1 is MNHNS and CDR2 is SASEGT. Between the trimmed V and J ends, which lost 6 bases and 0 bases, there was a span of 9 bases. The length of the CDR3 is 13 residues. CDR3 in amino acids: CASSILTSYEQYF. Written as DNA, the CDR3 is TGTGCCAGCAGCATCCTGACCTCCTACGAGCAGTACTTC.

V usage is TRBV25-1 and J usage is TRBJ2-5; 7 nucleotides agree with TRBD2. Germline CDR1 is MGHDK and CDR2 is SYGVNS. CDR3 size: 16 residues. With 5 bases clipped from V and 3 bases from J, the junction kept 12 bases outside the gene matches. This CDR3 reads CASSPTARLAEETQYF. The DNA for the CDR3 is TGTGCCAGCAGTCCAACGGCCCGGCTAGCGGAAGAGACCCAGTACTTC.

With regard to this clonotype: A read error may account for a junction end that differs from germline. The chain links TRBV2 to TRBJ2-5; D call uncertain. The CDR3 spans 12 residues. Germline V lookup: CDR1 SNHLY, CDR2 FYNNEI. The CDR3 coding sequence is TGTGCCAGCAGTGTCCGTGGAGAGACCCGGTACTTC. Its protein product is CASSVRGETRYF. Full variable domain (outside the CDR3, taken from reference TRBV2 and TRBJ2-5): EPEVTQTPSHQVTQMGQEVILRCVPISNHLYFYWYRQILGQKVEFLVSFYNNEISEKSEIFDDQFSVERPDGSNFTLKIRSTKLEDSAMYFCASSVRGETRYFGPGTRLLVL.

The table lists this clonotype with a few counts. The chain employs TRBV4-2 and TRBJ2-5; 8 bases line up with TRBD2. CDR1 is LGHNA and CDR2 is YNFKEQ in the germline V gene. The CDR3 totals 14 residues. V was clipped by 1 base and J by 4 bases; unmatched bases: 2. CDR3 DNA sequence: TGTGCCAGCAGCCAAGTTAGCGGGGTAGAGACCCAGTACTTC. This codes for CASSQVSGVETQYF.

The DNA for the CDR3 is TGTGCCAGCAGTTACATGGACGGCGCCTACAATGAGCAGTTCTTC. Translated, it gives CASSYMDGAYNEQFF. The chain combines TRBV6-9 with TRBJ2-1; unclear D gene. The CDR3 has 15 amino acids. V lost 3 bases and J 2 bases, leaving 11 bases between the germline ends. Germline CDR1 MNHGY, CDR2 SVAAGI.

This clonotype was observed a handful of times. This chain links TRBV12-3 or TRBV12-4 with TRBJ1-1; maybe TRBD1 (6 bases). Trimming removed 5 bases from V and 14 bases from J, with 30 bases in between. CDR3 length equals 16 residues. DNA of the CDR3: TGTGCCAGCAGTGTCGTTTGGGACACGGCACTAGAGGTGCAGTTCTTT. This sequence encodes CASSVVWDTALEVQFF.

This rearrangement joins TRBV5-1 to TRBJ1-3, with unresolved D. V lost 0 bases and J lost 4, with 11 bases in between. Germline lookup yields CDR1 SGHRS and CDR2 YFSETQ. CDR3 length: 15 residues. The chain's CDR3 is CASSLAEVTGNTIYF. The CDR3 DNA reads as TGCGCCAGCAGCTTGGCCGAGGTAACCGGAAACACCATATATTTT.

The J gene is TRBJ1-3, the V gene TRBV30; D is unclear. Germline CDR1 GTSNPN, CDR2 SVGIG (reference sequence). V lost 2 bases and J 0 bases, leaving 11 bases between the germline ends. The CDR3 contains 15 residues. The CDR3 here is CAWSTEDISGNTIYF. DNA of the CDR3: TGTGCCTGGAGTACAGAAGACATCTCTGGAAACACCATATATTTT.

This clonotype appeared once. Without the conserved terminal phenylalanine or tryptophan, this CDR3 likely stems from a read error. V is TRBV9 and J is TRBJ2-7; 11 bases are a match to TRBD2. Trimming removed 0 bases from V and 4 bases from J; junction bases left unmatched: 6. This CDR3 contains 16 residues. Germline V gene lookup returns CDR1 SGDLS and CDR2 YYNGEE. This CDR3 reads CASSVAGTSGLYEQYL. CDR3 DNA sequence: TGTGCCAGCAGCGTAGCCGGGACTAGCGGATTATACGAGCAGTACCTC.

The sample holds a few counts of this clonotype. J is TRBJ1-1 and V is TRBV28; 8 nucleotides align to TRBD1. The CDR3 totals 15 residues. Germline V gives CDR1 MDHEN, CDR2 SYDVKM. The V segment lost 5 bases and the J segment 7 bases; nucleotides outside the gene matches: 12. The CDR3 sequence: CASSVAGTGLLEAFF. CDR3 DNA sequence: TGTGCCAGCAGTGTCGCCGGGACAGGCCTCCTTGAAGCTTTCTTT.

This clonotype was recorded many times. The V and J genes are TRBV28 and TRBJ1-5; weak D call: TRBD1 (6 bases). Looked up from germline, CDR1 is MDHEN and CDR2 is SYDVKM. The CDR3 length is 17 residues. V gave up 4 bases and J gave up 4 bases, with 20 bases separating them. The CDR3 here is CASSSRWGAERNQPQHF. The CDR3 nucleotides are TGTGCCAGCAGTTCTCGGTGGGGGGCAGAGAGGAATCAGCCCCAGCATTTT.

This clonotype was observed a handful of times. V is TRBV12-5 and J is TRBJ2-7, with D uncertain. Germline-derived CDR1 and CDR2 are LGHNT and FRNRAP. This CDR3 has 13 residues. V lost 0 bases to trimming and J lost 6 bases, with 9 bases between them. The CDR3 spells CASGLVLRSEQYF. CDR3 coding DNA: TGTGCTAGTGGTTTGGTCCTGAGGAGCGAGCAGTACTTC.

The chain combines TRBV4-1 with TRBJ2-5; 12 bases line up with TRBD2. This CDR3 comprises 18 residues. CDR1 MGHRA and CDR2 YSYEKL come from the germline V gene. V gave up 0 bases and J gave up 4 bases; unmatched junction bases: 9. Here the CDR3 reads CASSQDYLAGGSGETQYF. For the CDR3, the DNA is TGCGCCAGCAGCCAAGATTATCTAGCGGGAGGGTCGGGAGAGACCCAGTACTTC.

The CDR3: CASTERSGDKNIQYF. CDR3 sequence (DNA): TGTGCCAGCACTGAGAGGTCAGGCGACAAAAACATTCAGTACTTC. V gene TRBV6-1 combines with J gene TRBJ2-4; no firm D call. CDR1 MNHNS and CDR2 SASEGT come from the germline V gene. V shed 7 bases and J shed 3 bases, with 16 bases lying between them. CDR3 length equals 15 residues.

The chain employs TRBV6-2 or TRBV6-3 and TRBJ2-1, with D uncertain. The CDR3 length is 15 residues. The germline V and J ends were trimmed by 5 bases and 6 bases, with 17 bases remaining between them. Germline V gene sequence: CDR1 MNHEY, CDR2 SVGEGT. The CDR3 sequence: CASSDDATIPNEQFF. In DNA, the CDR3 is TGTGCCAGCAGTGATGACGCAACCATTCCCAATGAGCAGTTCTTC.

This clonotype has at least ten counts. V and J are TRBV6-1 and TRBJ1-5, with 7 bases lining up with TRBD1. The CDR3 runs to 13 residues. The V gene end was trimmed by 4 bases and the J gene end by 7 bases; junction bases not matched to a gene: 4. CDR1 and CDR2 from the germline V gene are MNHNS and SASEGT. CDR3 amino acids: CASSGQGKQPQHF. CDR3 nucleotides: TGTGCCAGCAGTGGACAGGGTAAGCAGCCCCAGCATTTT.

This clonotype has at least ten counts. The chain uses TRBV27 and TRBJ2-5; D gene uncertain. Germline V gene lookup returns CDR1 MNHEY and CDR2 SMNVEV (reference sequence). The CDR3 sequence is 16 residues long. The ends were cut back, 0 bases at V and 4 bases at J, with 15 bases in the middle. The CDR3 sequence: CASSLSIYDWGETQYF. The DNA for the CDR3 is TGTGCCAGCAGTTTATCGATCTATGATTGGGGAGAGACCCAGTACTTC.

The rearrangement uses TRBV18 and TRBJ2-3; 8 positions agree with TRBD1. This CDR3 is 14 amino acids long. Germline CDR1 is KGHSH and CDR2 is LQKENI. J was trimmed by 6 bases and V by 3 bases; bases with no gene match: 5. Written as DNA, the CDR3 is TGTGCCAGCTCACCGCGGACAGGGTTGGATACGCAGTATTTT. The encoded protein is CASSPRTGLDTQYF.